This entry is about one T cell receptor (beta chain). No cognate antigen has been identified for it. No per-base quality is available; no much larger clone lies one base away. This specimen belongs to a study of CD8 T cells in Susac syndrome (dated by TCRdb to the late 2010s). For the wider study: Of the Susac syndrome patients who were sequenced, over five had clinically active disease and roughly 8 were in clinical remission. The study used repertoire sequencing to test whether antigen drove CD8+ T cell activation and differentiation in Susac syndrome. At blood withdrawal, Susac syndrome patients were either therapy-naive, taking corticosteroids (in some cases with IVIg as well), or taking IVIg alone.

Broad study findings and their caveats: In patients with Susac syndrome, the CD4+ T cell repertoire showed no detectable clonal expansion. The number of individuals in the TCR sequencing and HLA analysis was recognized as being relatively small.

Peripheral blood CD8+ and CD4+ T cells from healthy donors, Susac syndrome patients and multiple sclerosis patients were profiled using high-throughput TCR beta sequencing. The Susac syndrome patients fulfilled recently defined diagnostic criteria for definite or probable disease. Bulk CD8+ and CD4+ T cells were purified by magnetic negative isolation, whereas CD8+ TEMRA cells were enriched by FACS. Blood was drawn into EDTA tubes, processed within 24 hours, and PBMCs were isolated by density gradient centrifugation. PBMCs intended for TCR sequencing were cryopreserved in liquid nitrogen and thawed later in a water bath at 37 degrees C. Purity of sorted or isolated CD4+, CD8+ and CD8+ TEMRA cells was at least 90%. RNA was extracted with the RNeasy kit and about 0.45 to 1 ug was reverse transcribed using random hexamers. TCR beta CDR3 regions were amplified with the immunoSEQ multiplex PCR assay covering 54 Vbeta and 13 Jbeta segments. PCR amplification bias was corrected using a synthetic template baseline for primer optimization and computational correction. The study's own analysis went as follows. Reads were assigned to V, D and J genes according to IMGT and analyzed in immunoSEQ Analyzer, with only productive sequences retained. Clonality was calculated as one minus the Shannon entropy normalized by log2 of the number of productive unique sequences. For each patient and control, public and private clones were evaluated within the 100 most prevalent clones. Susac-specific clones were defined as absent from healthy and MS cohorts, approximately 1,000 published viral clones and other ImmuneACCESS disease sequences. The raw public data were reprocessed by TCRdb itself: fastp quality trimming at Q25, MiXCR clonotype calling, in-frame beta chains only. Rows with one shared CDR3 protein collapse into an entry with the most common genes and DNA. TCRdb, not the authors, supplied the V and J calls. The sample table shows approximately 190,000 distinct CDR3 sequences, and about 94% are seen once. The leading ten clones occupy more than 0.08% of the sample.

Trimming costs V 4 bases and J 0 bases, and their ends lie 13 bases apart. From the germline V gene (reference sequence), CDR1 is LGHDT and CDR2 is YNNKEL. From the cysteine up to the phenylalanine, the CDR3 has a length of 17 residues. The entry retains the CDR3 DNA only, 51 bases that are in frame from base 1. The V gene is TRBV3-1 and the J gene is TRBJ1-6, with the identity of the D gene unclear. The receptor's source is a human donor with Susac syndrome. The sequencing sample was made of CD4+ T cells from PBMCs. The CDR3: CASSRRATSSYNSPLHF. The DNA sequence follows: TGTGCCAGCAGCCGGAGGGCTACGAGCTCCTATAATTCACCCCTCCACTTT. With the rest looked up from the reference TRBV3-1 and TRBJ1-6 genes rather than sequenced, the full variable domain is DTAVSQTPKYLVTQMGNDKSIKCEQNLGHDTMYWYKQDSKKFLKIMFSYNNKELIINETVPNRFSPKSPDKAHLNLHINSLELGDSAVYFCASSRRATSSYNSPLHFGNGTRLTVT.